The 17 T cell receptor beta chains below come from one sample, sequenced in a study of Ad26.COV2.S vaccination and SARS-CoV-2 variants. TCRdb's copy holds only in-frame clones and misses some; the assay was immunoSEQ multiplex PCR. The sample lists hundreds of thousands of clones; around 89% were seen once. Indicated treatment: some 20 received Ad26.COV2.S at low or high dose, single or two shots; roughly five received placebo; per-sample allocation not given. At day 63 after the first vaccine or placebo injection, samples were drawn. This sample comprised peripheral blood, obtained in a trial of Ad26.COV2.S vaccine versus placebo. Source of these receptors: a person between 18 and 60 years old who received the Ad26.COV2.S COVID-19 vaccine or a placebo.

The gene calls are TRBV5-1 and TRBJ1-2; 8 bases map to TRBD1. The germline V gene has CDR1 SGHRS and CDR2 YFSETQ. V dropped 4 bases and J dropped 4; count of bases not matched to a gene: 9. There are 15 residues in the CDR3. The CDR3 loop is CASSEPGQELYGYTF. The CDR3 bases are TGCGCCAGCAGCGAACCGGGACAGGAGCTCTATGGCTACACCTTC. The complete variable domain, with remaining parts taken from reference TRBV5-1 and TRBJ1-2, reads KAGVTQTPRYLIKTRGQQVTLSCSPISGHRSVSWYQQTPGQGLQFLFEYFSETQRNKGNFPGRFSGRQFSNSRSEMNVSTLELGDSALYLCASSEPGQELYGYTFGSGTRLTVV.

The chain recombines TRBV18 with TRBJ2-7; D is ambiguous. CDR1 KGHSH and CDR2 LQKENI come from the germline V gene. Trimming pared 2 bases from V and 5 bases from J, leaving 4 bases between. This CDR3 is 11 amino acids long. The DNA for the CDR3 is TGTGCCAGCTCACCAGGCCACGAGCAGTACTTC. Protein: CASSPGHEQYF.

The rearrangement joins TRBV6-5 to TRBJ1-1, with TRBD1 as a possible D gene (5 bases). Germline CDR1 and CDR2: MNHEY and SVGAGI. The CDR3 runs to 14 residues. V lost 7 bases to trimming and J lost 1 base, with 13 bases between them. CDR3 coding DNA: TGTGCCAGCACAAGGGGACCGGCGAACACTGAAGCTTTCTTT. The encoded protein is CASTRGPANTEAFF.

This chain joins TRBV4-1 and TRBJ2-7; 9 nucleotides match TRBD1. The trim removed 4 bases at V and 5 bases at J, leaving 12 bases unmatched. The CDR3 covers 16 residues. Germline V gene sequence: CDR1 MGHRA, CDR2 YSYEKL. The CDR3 protein is CASSPYWPGQGHEQYF. The CDR3 DNA reads as TGCGCCAGCAGCCCGTACTGGCCGGGACAGGGCCACGAGCAGTACTTC.

This chain joins TRBV27 and TRBJ1-5; no reliable D call. Between the trimmed V and J ends, which lost 2 bases and 5 bases, there was a span of 7 bases. The CDR3 runs 13 residues. Germline V lookup: CDR1 MNHEY, CDR2 SMNVEV (reference sequence). The CDR3 DNA is TGTGCCAGCAGTTTAGGTGGTTATCAGCCCCAGCATTTT. Its translation is CASSLGGYQPQHF.

A few counts support this clone. The chain links TRBV10-1 to TRBJ2-7; tentatively, D is TRBD1 (6 bases). The CDR3 has 14 amino acids. Trimming removed 2 bases at V and 5 bases at J, with 13 bases between. The V gene's germline CDR1 is WNHNN and CDR2 SYGVQD (reference sequence). The CDR3 is CASSENRESNEQYF. CDR3 in DNA: TGCGCCAGCAGTGAGAACAGGGAAAGTAACGAGCAGTACTTC.

The genes are TRBV15 and TRBJ1-1; 7 positions agree with TRBD1. V was clipped by 7 bases and J by 2 bases; unmatched bases: 4. CDR3 length: 13 residues. Per the germline V gene, CDR1 is LNHNV and CDR2 is YYDKDF (reference sequence). The CDR3, as DNA: TGTGCCACCAAGACAGGGCTAAACACTGAAGCTTTCTTT. Translated, it gives CATKTGLNTEAFF.

The V and J genes are TRBV18 and TRBJ1-1; D is unclear. This CDR3 region has 13 residues. Trimming shortened V by 6 bases and J by 0 bases, and 8 bases separated the two germline ends. Germline CDR1 and CDR2: KGHSH and LQKENI. CDR3: CASSAEMNTEAFF. CDR3 DNA sequence: TGTGCCAGCTCCGCAGAGATGAACACTGAAGCTTTCTTT.

V usage is TRBV19 and J usage is TRBJ2-1, with a tentative D call TRBD1 (5 bases). This CDR3 is 14 amino acids long. CDR1 is LNHDA, CDR2 SQIVND, per germline (reference sequence). Trimming left V 0 bases short and J 8 bases short, with 11 bases between. The CDR3, as DNA: TGTGCCAGTAGTATAGATAGGCAGGGCTATGAGCAGTTCTTC. Translated: CASSIDRQGYEQFF. Together with reference TRBV19 and TRBJ2-1, the CDR3 gives the full variable domain: DGGITQSPKYLFRKEGQNVTLSCEQNLNHDAMYWYRQDPGQGLRLIYYSQIVNDFQKGDIAEGYSVSREKKESFPLTVTSAQKNPTAFYLCASSIDRQGYEQFFGPGTRLTVL.

The chain couples TRBV19 to TRBJ2-3; 8 nucleotides agree with TRBD1. The V and J ends lost 5 bases and 6 bases, in that order; junction bases with no gene match: 13. Germline lookup yields CDR1 LNHDA and CDR2 SQIVND (reference sequence). The CDR3 is 16 residues long. The CDR3 nucleotides read TGTGCCAGTAGTGACAACAGGGGGAAGATGTTCGATACGCAGTATTTT. It encodes CASSDNRGKMFDTQYF.

V and J are TRBV13 and TRBJ2-7, with 9 bases that match TRBD2. The V gene's germline CDR1 is PRHDT and CDR2 FYEKMQ (reference sequence). The CDR3 sequence is 14 residues long. V shed 0 bases, J shed 5 bases, and the junction held 2 bases outside the gene matches. The CDR3 region has the DNA TGTGCCAGCAGCTTAGGGCGGGGGGGCCACGAGCAGTACTTC. Amino acid sequence: CASSLGRGGHEQYF.

V usage is TRBV6-5 and J usage is TRBJ1-5; 7 bases are a match to TRBD1. The CDR3 extends over 15 amino acids. The trim removed 4 bases at V and 0 bases at J, leaving 3 bases unmatched. CDR1 is MNHEY, CDR2 SVGAGI, per germline. CDR3 sequence (DNA): TGTGCCAGCAGTTCCGGGACAGCTAGCAATCAGCCCCAGCATTTT. Protein sequence: CASSSGTASNQPQHF.

The chain combines TRBV5-1 with TRBJ2-1; D might be TRBD2 (6 bases). CDR3 length equals 16 residues. From germline, CDR1 is SGHRS and CDR2 YFSETQ. Trimming shortened V by 0 bases and J by 7 bases, and 17 bases separated the two germline ends. The CDR3 nucleotides are TGCGCCAGCAGCTTGGTGACCGGGACTTCGCTGAATGAGCAGTTCTTC. It is translated as CASSLVTGTSLNEQFF.

The chain recombines TRBV7-2 with TRBJ1-1; 8 positions match TRBD1. V was pared by 5 bases and J by 11 bases, with 10 bases of the junction left unmatched. Germline V lookup: CDR1 SGHTA, CDR2 FQGNSA. This CDR3 has 13 amino acids. The CDR3 here is CASSPTGDASAFF. DNA for the CDR3: TGTGCCAGCAGCCCGACAGGGGACGCTTCCGCTTTCTTT.

A single count supports this clone. In DNA form, the CDR3 reads TGTGCCAGCAGTTTACGCGGGACCTACAATGAGCAGTTCTTC. This sequence encodes CASSLRGTYNEQFF. The rearrangement links TRBV27 to TRBJ2-1, with D perhaps TRBD2 (6 bases). Germline values: CDR1 MNHEY, CDR2 SMNVEV (reference sequence). This CDR3 is 14 amino acids long. Trimming removed 2 bases from V and 2 bases from J, with 7 bases in between.

The V and J genes are TRBV6-5 and TRBJ1-1; 10 positions agree with TRBD1. This CDR3 is 16 amino acids long. Germline V CDR1 and CDR2: MNHEY, SVGAGI. V trimming: 4 bases; J trimming: 0 bases; junction bases outside the gene matches: 5. The CDR3 DNA follows: TGTGCCAGCAGTTTCGGGGGACAGGGGCTGAACACTGAAGCTTTCTTT. This translates into CASSFGGQGLNTEAFF.

The J gene is TRBJ1-2, the V gene TRBV5-1; D is uncertain. The CDR3 is 13 amino acids. V was cut by 4 bases and J by 3 bases, with 10 bases left in between. Germline values: CDR1 SGHRS, CDR2 YFSETQ. The CDR3, as DNA: TGCGCCAGCAGCCCCCTCGGGCACTATGGCTACACCTTC. Amino acid sequence: CASSPLGHYGYTF.